The entry below describes one T cell receptor (beta chain). One end of the junction does not line up with germline, which may come from a read error. The sample belongs to a study of blood T cell repertoires in COVID-19. Looking at the study overall: Whether acute or convalescent, the COVID-19 samples came from the United States, Italy and Spain.

This CDR3 spans 14 amino acids. CDR1 and CDR2 from the germline V gene are DFQATT and SNEGSKA (reference sequence). Using immunoSEQ multiplex PCR, the repertoire was profiled, and TCRdb retains in-frame clones only, with some absent. The table records 100,000 to 130,000 clones, 65% to 80% of them present only once. The genes are TRBV20-1 and TRBJ1-2, with a possible D match to TRBD1 (5 bases). The TCR comes from a woman aged 35 to 49 with acute or convalescent COVID-19. The sample was peripheral blood. CDR3 residues: CSASRQGINYGYTF. DNA of the CDR3: TGCAGTGCTAGTAGGCAGGGCATTAACTACGGCTACACCTTC.